The rows below give T cell receptor beta chains drawn from one sample of a study of T cells in Graves' hyperthyroidism and ophthalmopathy. MiXCR, run by TCRdb on the multiplex PCR reads, gives a single entry per CDR3 protein. The sample lists 750,000 to 950,000 distinct CDR3 sequences, 35% to 45% occurring once. Sequencing input: blood. The receptor set was obtained from a man aged 18-30 years with Graves' hyperthyroidism. Each CDR3 is given with its conserved first and last residue. A D gene is named only where the DNA matches it firmly. Clone size appears in some rows only: once, few, many, or a class for an expanded clone.

V	D	J	size	CDR3	DNA
TRBV29-1	NA	TRBJ2-7	many	CSAEQAGDPYEQYF	TGCAGCGCCGAACAGGCCGGCGACCCCTACGAGCAGTACTTC
TRBV20-1	TRBD2	TRBJ2-7	few	CSAPREAGLPYEQYF	TGCAGTGCTCCCCGGGAGGCGGGGTTACCTTACGAGCAGTACTTC
TRBV5-1	NA	TRBJ2-7	NA	CASSSDSMDSYEQYF	TGCGCCAGCAGCTCAGACAGTATGGACTCCTACGAGCAGTACTTC
TRBV19	NA	TRBJ2-7	many	CASSKGGSYEQYF	TGTGCCAGTAGTAAGGGTGGCTCCTACGAGCAGTACTTC
TRBV6-5	NA	TRBJ2-5	NA	CASSYGGPATETQYF	TGTGCCAGCAGTTACGGGGGGCCCGCTACAGAGACCCAGTACTTC
TRBV29-1	TRBD1	TRBJ1-3	NA	CSVAHPDREGYGYTIYF	TGCAGCGTCGCACATCCCGACAGGGAGGGATATGGCTACACCATATATTTT
TRBV7-6	TRBD1	TRBJ1-1	many	CASSITGVEAFF	TGTGCCAGCAGCATAACAGGGGTTGAAGCTTTCTTT
TRBV2	TRBD1	TRBJ2-7	NA	CASRENGRGPDEQYF	TGTGCCAGCAGGGAAAATGGCAGGGGGCCCGACGAGCAGTACTTC
TRBV10-3	TRBD1	TRBJ2-7	NA	CAIKGGTGGEQYF	TGTGCCATCAAGGGCGGGACAGGGGGCGAGCAGTACTTC
TRBV19	NA	TRBJ1-2	many	CASSQRTVGYGYTF	TGTGCCAGTAGCCAGAGAACTGTGGGATATGGCTACACCTTC
TRBV4-3	TRBD2	TRBJ2-7	many	CASSQDRASGSYEQYF	TGCGCCAGCAGCCAAGACAGGGCTAGCGGGAGCTACGAGCAGTACTTC
TRBV7-3	NA	TRBJ2-5	NA	CASSLTGTSVETQYF	TGTGCCAGCAGCTTAACGGGGACAAGCGTAGAGACCCAGTACTTC
TRBV7-8	NA	TRBJ2-7	many	CASSPRGPGRDEQYF	TGTGCCAGCAGCCCCCGGGGCCCTGGTAGGGACGAGCAGTACTTC
TRBV5-1	NA	TRBJ1-2	NA	CASSFEGLSFRYTF	TGCGCCAGCAGCTTTGAGGGTCTATCCTTCCGCTACACCTTC
TRBV24-1	NA	TRBJ1-5	few	CASSQDGGRISPQHF	TGTGCCAGCAGCCAAGACGGGGGGAGAATCAGCCCCCAGCATTTT
TRBV7-2	NA	TRBJ2-7	NA	CASSPKIGPLEQYF	TGCGCCAGCAGCCCTAAGATAGGACCCCTGGAGCAGTACTTC
TRBV29-1	NA	TRBJ1-1	many	CSVEVFAETEAFF	TGCAGCGTTGAAGTGTTTGCGGAGACTGAAGCTTTCTTT
TRBV29-1	NA	TRBJ2-3	NA	CSVQVTGTQYF	TGCAGCGTTCAGGTCACAGGTACGCAGTATTTT
TRBV11-3	NA	TRBJ2-2	NA	CASSFEGSSYTGELFF	TGTGCCAGCAGCTTTGAGGGCAGTAGCTACACCGGGGAGCTGTTTTTT
TRBV7-9	TRBD1	TRBJ1-1	many	CASSLDNRGQSFF	TGTGCCAGCAGCTTAGACAACAGGGGGCAATCTTTCTTT
TRBV9	NA	TRBJ2-2	many	CASSVENTGELFF	TGTGCCAGCAGCGTAGAGAACACCGGGGAGCTGTTTTTT
TRBV20-1	NA	TRBJ1-4	NA	CSARDGQGAANEKLFF	TGCAGTGCTAGAGATGGCCAGGGAGCAGCTAATGAAAAACTGTTTTTT
TRBV9	NA	TRBJ1-5	few	CASSPHQLVPQHF	TGTGCCAGCAGCCCTCATCAGCTAGTGCCCCAGCATTTT
TRBV12-3/TRBV12-4	TRBD2	TRBJ2-5	NA	CASSPGGGLQETQYF	TGTGCCAGCAGCCCCGGGGGGGGACTACAAGAGACCCAGTACTTC
TRBV6-5	NA	TRBJ2-5	many	CASRESQETQYF	TGTGCCAGTCGGGAATCCCAAGAGACCCAGTACTTC
TRBV12-3/TRBV12-4	NA	TRBJ2-5	few	CASSVGGPETQYF	TGTGCCAGCAGTGTCGGGGGGCCAGAGACCCAGTACTTC
TRBV2	NA	TRBJ1-3	NA	CASSESTSSGNTIYF	TGTGCCAGCAGTGAAAGTACAAGCTCTGGAAACACCATATATTTT
TRBV20-1	NA	TRBJ1-5	few	CSAPTGHSNQPQHF	TGCAGTGCCCCGACGGGCCATAGCAATCAGCCCCAGCATTTT
TRBV9	TRBD2	TRBJ2-5	NA	CASSVATGTSGGAETQYF	TGTGCCAGCAGCGTAGCTACGGGGACTAGCGGGGGTGCAGAGACCCAGTACTTC
TRBV19	NA	TRBJ1-2	once	CASSNDGRTNYGYTF	TGTGCCAGTAGTAACGATGGACGGACTAACTATGGCTACACCTTC
TRBV10-3	TRBD2	TRBJ2-7	many	CAISEKPSGRSGQYF	TGTGCCATCAGTGAGAAGCCTAGCGGGAGGTCTGGGCAGTACTTC
TRBV10-3	NA	TRBJ2-5	NA	CAISESEQVRKETQYF	TGTGCCATCAGTGAGTCGGAGCAGGTCCGGAAAGAGACCCAGTACTTC
TRBV25-1	NA	TRBJ2-7	NA	CASRASTSYEQYF	TGTGCCAGCCGAGCTAGCACCTCCTACGAGCAGTACTTC
TRBV11-2	TRBD1	TRBJ1-2	many	CASSQGQGESGYTF	TGTGCCAGCAGCCAGGGACAGGGGGAGAGTGGCTACACCTTC
TRBV12-3/TRBV12-4	NA	TRBJ1-5	many	CASSPGQPQHF	TGTGCCAGCAGCCCCGGTCAGCCCCAGCATTTT
TRBV7-8	NA	TRBJ2-7	few	CASSLPGPGVEQYF	TGTGCCAGCAGCCTACCGGGCCCCGGCGTAGAGCAGTACTTC
TRBV11-3	NA	TRBJ1-5	few	CASRTNQDHF	TGTGCCAGCAGAACTAACCAGGATCATTTT
TRBV2	NA	TRBJ2-2	NA	CASNRQSNTGELFF	TGTGCCAGCAACCGACAGTCGAACACCGGGGAGCTGTTTTTT
TRBV7-9	TRBD1	TRBJ2-7	few	CASSLGQGLWYF	TGTGCCAGCAGCTTAGGACAGGGGTTATGGTACTTC
TRBV6-1	TRBD1	TRBJ1-6	NA	CASKGPGGNNSPLHF	TGTGCCAGCAAGGGGCCAGGGGGTAATAATTCACCCCTCCACTTT
TRBV7-3	NA	TRBJ1-1	many	CASSDGSNTEAFF	TGTGCCAGCAGCGACGGGTCGAACACTGAAGCTTTCTTT
TRBV6-5	NA	TRBJ2-7	few	CASTHPLGVEQYF	TGTGCCAGCACCCACCCCCTTGGAGTCGAGCAGTACTTC
TRBV10-3	TRBD2	TRBJ2-7	NA	CATSGEGIPYEQYF	TGTGCCACCTCGGGGGAGGGCATTCCCTACGAGCAGTACTTC
TRBV7-8	TRBD2	TRBJ2-7	many	CASSPPGLGSYEQYF	TGTGCCAGCAGCCCGCCGGGACTAGGTTCCTACGAGCAGTACTTC
TRBV10-3	TRBD1	TRBJ1-4	many	CAISADRGNEKLFF	TGTGCCATCAGCGCGGACAGGGGGAATGAAAAACTGTTTTTT
TRBV2	TRBD1	TRBJ1-5	many	CASTGEGGGQPQHF	TGTGCCAGCACCGGGGAGGGAGGGGGCCAGCCCCAGCATTTT
TRBV5-1	NA	TRBJ1-1	NA	CASSLGGSMDTEALF	TGCGCCAGCAGCTTGGGGGGGTCGATGGACACTGAAGCTCTCTTT
TRBV19	NA	TRBJ1-1	many	CASTPTGTDTEAFF	TGTGCCAGTACCCCCACAGGGACGGACACTGAAGCTTTCTTT
TRBV29-1	NA	TRBJ1-1	NA	CSPYYLDGAFF	TGCAGCCCCTATTACTTGGACGGAGCTTTCTTT
TRBV2	NA	TRBJ1-1	NA	CASSDPSSLDTEAFF	TGTGCCAGCAGTGACCCATCGTCTCTCGACACTGAAGCTTTCTTT
TRBV5-1	TRBD1	TRBJ1-1	NA	CASRDRQGVAEAFF	TGCGCCAGCAGGGACAGACAGGGGGTCGCTGAAGCTTTCTTT
TRBV7-9	NA	TRBJ2-7	NA	CASSWDPRAYEQYF	TGTGCCAGCAGCTGGGACCCCAGGGCCTACGAGCAGTACTTC
TRBV4-1	NA	TRBJ2-5	NA	CASSQDPVRQETQYF	TGCGCCAGCAGCCAGGATCCAGTACGACAAGAGACCCAGTACTTC
TRBV19	NA	TRBJ1-2	many	CASLGRQDYGYTF	TGTGCCAGTCTGGGACGTCAGGACTATGGCTACACCTTC
TRBV5-1	TRBD1	TRBJ1-5	NA	CASSYTGGEQPQHF	TGCGCCAGCAGCTATACAGGGGGCGAGCAGCCCCAGCATTTT
TRBV7-9	TRBD1	TRBJ1-3	NA	CASSLGPGTGRLGNTIYF	TGTGCCAGCAGCTTAGGCCCCGGGACAGGAAGGCTCGGAAACACCATATATTTT
TRBV12-3/TRBV12-4	NA	TRBJ1-1	many	CASSLLGGEAFF	TGTGCCAGCAGTCTCCTCGGCGGCGAAGCTTTCTTT
TRBV5-1	NA	TRBJ2-7	few	CASSLPGRGDEQYF	TGCGCCAGCAGCCTCCCGGGCAGGGGCGACGAGCAGTACTTC
TRBV9	NA	TRBJ2-5	few	CASSVEGGRKDRETQYF	TGTGCCAGCAGCGTAGAAGGCGGGCGGAAAGACCGGGAGACCCAGTACTTC
TRBV20-1	NA	TRBJ1-2	few	CSARGRAGEANYGYTF	TGCAGTGCTAGAGGTCGGGCAGGGGAGGCGAACTATGGCTACACCTTC